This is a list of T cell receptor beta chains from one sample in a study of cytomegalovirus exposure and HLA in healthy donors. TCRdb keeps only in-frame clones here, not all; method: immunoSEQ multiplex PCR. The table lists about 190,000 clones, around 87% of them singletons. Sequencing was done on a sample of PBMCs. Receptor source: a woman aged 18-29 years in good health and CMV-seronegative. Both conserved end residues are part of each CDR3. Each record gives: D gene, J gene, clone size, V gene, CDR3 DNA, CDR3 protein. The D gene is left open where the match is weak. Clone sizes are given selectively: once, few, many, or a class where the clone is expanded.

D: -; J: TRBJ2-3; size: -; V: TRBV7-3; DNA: TGTGCCAGCAGCTTATGGGCGGGAAGAGGGGAAGATACGCAGTATTTT; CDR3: CASSLWAGRGEDTQYF
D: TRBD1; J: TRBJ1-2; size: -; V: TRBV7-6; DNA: TGTGCCAGCAGCCCTACAGGGGGCGACTATGGCTACACCTTC; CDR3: CASSPTGGDYGYTF
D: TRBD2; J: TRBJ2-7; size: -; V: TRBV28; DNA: TGTGCCAGCAGTTTATCGGGGCCGGGGGGCTCCTACGAGCAGTACTTC; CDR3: CASSLSGPGGSYEQYF
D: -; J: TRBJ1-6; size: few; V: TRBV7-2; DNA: TGTGCCAGCGGCAAATCGGGACTAAATTCACCCCTCCACTTT; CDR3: CASGKSGLNSPLHF
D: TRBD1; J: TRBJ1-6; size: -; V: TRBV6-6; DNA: TGTGCCAGCAGCCAAGAACGGACAGGGGGATCACCCCTCCACTTT; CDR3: CASSQERTGGSPLHF
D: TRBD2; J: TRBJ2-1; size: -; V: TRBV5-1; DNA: TGCGCCAGCAGCTTCACCCTAGCGGGGACCTACAATGAGCAGTTCTTC; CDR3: CASSFTLAGTYNEQFF
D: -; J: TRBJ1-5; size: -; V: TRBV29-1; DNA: TGCAGCGTTAGCTCTGGGCCCAATCAGCCCCAGCATTTT; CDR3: CSVSSGPNQPQHF
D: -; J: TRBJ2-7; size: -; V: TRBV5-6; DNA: TGTGCCAGCAGCACCCCGACACAAAGGATCTACGAGCAGTACTTC; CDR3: CASSTPTQRIYEQYF
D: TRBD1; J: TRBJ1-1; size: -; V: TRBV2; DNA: TGTGCCAGCAGGTCAGGGGGCGAGACTTTCTTT; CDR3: CASRSGGETFF
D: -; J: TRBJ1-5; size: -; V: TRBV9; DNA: TGTGCCAGCAGCGTAGCGGGGGGCGTAAATCAGCCCCAGCATTTT; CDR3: CASSVAGGVNQPQHF
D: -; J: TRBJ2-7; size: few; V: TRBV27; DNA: TGTGCCAGCGGGGGCGGGCAGTTCGGTCAGCGGTACTTC; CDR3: CASGGGQFGQRYF
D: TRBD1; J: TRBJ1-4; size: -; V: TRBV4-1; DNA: TGCGCCAGCAGCCACCCGGGACAGGGGCGCGAAAAACTGTTTTTT; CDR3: CASSHPGQGREKLFF
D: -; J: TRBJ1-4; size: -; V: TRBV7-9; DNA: TGTGCCAGCAGCTTAGAACGGGGGTCTGGGGATGAAAAACTGTTTTTT; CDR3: CASSLERGSGDEKLFF
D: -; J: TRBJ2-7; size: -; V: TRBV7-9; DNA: TGTGCCAGCAGCCCAACCCGATCCGGGGCCTACGAGCAGTACTTC; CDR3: CASSPTRSGAYEQYF
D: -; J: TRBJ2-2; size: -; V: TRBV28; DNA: TGTGCCAGCAGTCCCACAGGGTTAGGCGGGGAGCTGTTTTTT; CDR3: CASSPTGLGGELFF
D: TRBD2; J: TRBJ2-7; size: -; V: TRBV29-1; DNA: TGCAGCGTTGAAGACCAGCGGGGGCTCGAAGGAGAGCAGTACTTC; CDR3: CSVEDQRGLEGEQYF
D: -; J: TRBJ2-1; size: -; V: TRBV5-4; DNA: TGTGCCAGCAGCTTGAGAGGGAACGACAATGAGCAGTTCTTC; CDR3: CASSLRGNDNEQFF
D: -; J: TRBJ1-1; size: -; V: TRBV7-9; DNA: TGTGCCAGCAGTGGACCTTACGAGGGCACTGAAGCTTTCTTT; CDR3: CASSGPYEGTEAFF
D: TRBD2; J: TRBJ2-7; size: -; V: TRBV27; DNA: TGTGCCAGCAGTTCCGCGGGAGGAATCGAGCAGTACTTC; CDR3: CASSSAGGIEQYF
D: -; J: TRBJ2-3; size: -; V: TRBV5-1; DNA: TGCGCCAGCAGCTTGGGACAGGTATCAGATACGCAGTATTTT; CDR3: CASSLGQVSDTQYF
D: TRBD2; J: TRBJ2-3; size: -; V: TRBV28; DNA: TGTGCCAGCAGTTTAAGACGACTAGCGGGGGTGATATCTAGCACAGATACGCAGTATTTT; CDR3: CASSLRRLAGVISSTDTQYF
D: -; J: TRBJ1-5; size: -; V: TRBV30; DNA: TGTGCCTGGAGTTCCTCCCAGGGGTTCAATCAGCCCCAGCATTTT; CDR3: CAWSSSQGFNQPQHF
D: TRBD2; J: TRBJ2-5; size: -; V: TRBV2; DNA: TGTGCCAGCAGTGAAAGGACTAGCGGGGGCCCGGGCCAGTACTTC; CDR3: CASSERTSGGPGQYF
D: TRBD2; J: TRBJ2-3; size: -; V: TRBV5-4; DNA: TGTGCCAGCAGCCCGGGACTAGCGGGAGTAAGCCGCACAGATACGCAGTATTTT; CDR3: CASSPGLAGVSRTDTQYF
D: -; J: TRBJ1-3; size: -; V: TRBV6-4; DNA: TGTGCCAGCAGTGACTCTCCAGGAAACACCATATATTTT; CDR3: CASSDSPGNTIYF
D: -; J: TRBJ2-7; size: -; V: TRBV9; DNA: TGTGCCAGCAGCGTAGGCACTAGCCACTCCGATATTACCTACGAGCAGTACTTC; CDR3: CASSVGTSHSDITYEQYF
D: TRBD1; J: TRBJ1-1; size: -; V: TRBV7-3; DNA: TGTGCCAGTCACCGGGACAGTAATACTGAAGCTTTCTTT; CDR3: CASHRDSNTEAFF
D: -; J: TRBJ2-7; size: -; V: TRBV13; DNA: TGTGCCAGCAGCCCCGTAGGGGGACCCTACGAGCAGTACTTC; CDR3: CASSPVGGPYEQYF
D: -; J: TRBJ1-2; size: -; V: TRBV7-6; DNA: TGTGCCAGCAGCTCAGAAGGAACAGGGCCATATGGCTACACCTTC; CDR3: CASSSEGTGPYGYTF
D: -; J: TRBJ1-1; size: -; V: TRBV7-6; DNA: TGTGCCAGCAGCCTCGAGGTGAACACTGAAGCTTTCTTT; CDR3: CASSLEVNTEAFF
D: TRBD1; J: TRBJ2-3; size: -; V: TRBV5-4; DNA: TGTGCCAGCAGCTCCGGGGACAGGTTATACACAGATACGCAGTATTTT; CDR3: CASSSGDRLYTDTQYF
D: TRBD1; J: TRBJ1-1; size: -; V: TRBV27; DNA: TGTGCCAGCAGTTTTGGGGGACAGGGTAGGTCGGCTGAAGCTTTCTTT; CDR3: CASSFGGQGRSAEAFF
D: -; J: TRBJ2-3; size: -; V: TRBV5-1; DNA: TGCGCCAGCAGCTTACACAGGCTCCCCCGCACAGATACGCAGTATTTT; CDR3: CASSLHRLPRTDTQYF
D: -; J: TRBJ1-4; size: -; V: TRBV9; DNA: TGTGCCAGCAGCGTTGGGAGGTCGGGACCTCATAATGAAAAACTGTTTTTT; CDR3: CASSVGRSGPHNEKLFF
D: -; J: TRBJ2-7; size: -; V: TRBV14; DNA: TGTGCCAGCAGCCCGGACTCGACTGCATTTCCGCGGGAGCAGTACTTC; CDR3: CASSPDSTAFPREQYF
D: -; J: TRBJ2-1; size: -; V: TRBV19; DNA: TGTGCCAGTAGTACCGGGAGGACAGCTTACAATGAGCAGTTCTTC; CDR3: CASSTGRTAYNEQFF